The source of this T cell receptor (beta chain) is a study of cytomegalovirus exposure and HLA in healthy donors. Broader study findings: Information on immune exposure was restricted to one variable (CMV serostatus). Most subjects' HLA-A and HLA-B alleles were reportedly predicted from TCR beta sequences. Sequencing depth roughly uniform across donors was assumed in presence/absence analyses.

On this clone: As yet, its antigen is unknown.

The PCR used 60 Vbeta and 13 Jbeta primers. The protocol was immunoSEQ multiplex PCR, while the TCRdb copy is restricted to in-frame clones and leaves out a portion. Its clone listing holds 40,000 to 45,000 clones. CDR3 size: 14 residues. Germline assignment: CDR1 SGHDT and CDR2 YYEEEE. Deletions cut 0 bases from V and 6 bases from J, with 13 bases between. The clonotype comes from a woman in her 30s in good health and CMV-seronegative. Source material: PBMCs. The chain is built from TRBV5-6 and TRBJ2-7; D might be TRBD1 (5 bases). Here the CDR3 reads CASSLVLRESEQYF. CDR3 sequence (DNA): TGTGCCAGCAGCTTGGTTCTCAGGGAAAGCGAGCAGTACTTC.